One sample yielded the 17 T cell receptor beta chains listed below, sequenced in a study of CXCR3-negative and CXCR3-positive naive CD8 T cells. Researchers prepared the TRB cDNA libraries using 5' RACE with UMI labels. TCRdb reworked the 5' RACE reads into one entry per CDR3 protein, no DNA. This sample's clone table lists about 50,000 distinct CDR3 sequences. Sequencing input: naive CXCR3- CD8+ T cells from blood. Subset specified: CD45RO-CCR7+CD27+CD95- naive CD8+ T cells lacking CXCR3 (TNR3-). Receptors were obtained from a human donor in good health. Some clones in this sample may be carry-over from other donors' samples.

J is TRBJ2-2 and V is TRBV9; absent DNA, TCRdb's TRBD2 call cannot be checked. This CDR3 has 15 amino acids. The germline V gene has CDR1 SGDLS and CDR2 YYNGEE. The CDR3 sequence: CASSSRGGGTGELFF.

The chain has TRBV27 and TRBJ2-5. CDR1 MNHEY and CDR2 SMNVEV come from the germline V gene (reference sequence). The CDR3 has 14 residues. CDR3 residues: CASSDMTRQETRYF.

V usage is TRBV6-4 and J usage is TRBJ2-1; the D call of TRBD2 rests on TCRdb alone, since no DNA is present to check it. The germline CDR1 and CDR2 sequences are MRHNA and SNTAGT. This CDR3 is built from 15 residues. The CDR3 protein is CASSASPTSSDEQFF.

The chain joins TRBV5-1 to TRBJ2-3. The length of the CDR3 is 15 residues. Germline V lookup: CDR1 SGHRS, CDR2 YFSETQ. The CDR3 spells CASSFGRTSTDTQYF.

This rearrangement joins TRBV29-1 to TRBJ2-7; TCRdb selects TRBD2, and the lack of DNA leaves this call unchecked. The germline V gene encodes CDR1 SQVTM and CDR2 ANQGSEA. This CDR3 contains 15 residues. The CDR3 sequence: CSVSGLAGDSYEQYF.

The J gene is TRBJ2-3, the V gene TRBV6-4; with no DNA, the TCRdb D assignment of TRBD1 cannot be verified. The CDR3 has 14 residues. Germline assignment: CDR1 MRHNA and CDR2 SNTAGT. Here the CDR3 reads CASSVGGGTDTQYF.

The J gene is TRBJ2-7, the V gene TRBV29-1; the TCRdb D gene call, TRBD2, has no DNA to confirm it. CDR1 SQVTM and CDR2 ANQGSEA come from the germline V gene. This CDR3 has 12 amino acids. The CDR3 loop reads CSVEQAPYEQYF.

The chain employs TRBV7-3 and TRBJ2-6; absent DNA, TCRdb's TRBD1 call cannot be checked. The CDR3 runs to 17 residues. Germline V CDR1 and CDR2: SGHTA, FQGTGA. The CDR3 here is CASRSTDRPSGANVLTF.

The chain has TRBV28 and TRBJ1-4; the D gene TCRdb calls, TRBD1, cannot be checked with no DNA. From germline, CDR1 is MDHEN and CDR2 SYDVKM. The CDR3 has 15 amino acids. CDR3 amino acids: CASSTPAGWNEKLFF.

The gene calls are TRBV7-3 and TRBJ2-1; TCRdb calls TRBD2, which cannot be checked without DNA. This CDR3 has 14 amino acids. Germline V gene data show CDR1 as SGHTA and CDR2 as FQGTGA. CDR3 sequence reads: CASSRGGGSTEQFF.

The V gene is TRBV29-1, the J gene TRBJ1-2; TCRdb gives TRBD1 as the D gene, but with no DNA this cannot be confirmed. This CDR3 has 19 amino acids. Per germline, CDR1 SQVTM and CDR2 ANQGSEA. The CDR3 region is CSVEGMGERTGGSDYGYTF. Based on the CDR3 plus reference TRBV29-1 and TRBJ1-2, the full variable domain is SAVISQKPSRDICQRGTSLTIQCQVDSQVTMMFWYRQQPGQSLTLIATANQGSEATYESGFVIDKFPISRPNLTFSTLTVSNMSPEDSSIYLCSVEGMGERTGGSDYGYTFGSGTRLTVV.

The chain is built from TRBV12-5 and TRBJ2-5; TCRdb outputs TRBD2, but without DNA this stays unchecked. Germline V gene lookup returns CDR1 LGHNT and CDR2 FRNRAP. The CDR3 consists of 16 residues. The CDR3 loop reads CASGHGLAGGLETQYF.

The J gene is TRBJ2-3, the V gene TRBV4-3; the D call of TRBD1 rests on TCRdb alone, since no DNA is present to check it. CDR1 is LGHNA, CDR2 YSLEER, per germline. The CDR3 has 13 amino acids. CDR3 in amino acids: CASSQESGEAQYF.

V usage is TRBV12-3 or TRBV12-4 and J usage is TRBJ1-1. The length of the CDR3 is 15 residues. CDR3 sequence: CASSLTRWMDAEAFF.

The gene calls are TRBV20-1 and TRBJ2-5; absent DNA, TCRdb's TRBD1 call cannot be checked. The CDR3 has 14 amino acids. Germline V CDR1 and CDR2: DFQATT, SNEGSKA (reference sequence). CDR3 loop: CSSGTGGDLGTQYF.

This chain joins TRBV7-8 and TRBJ2-1; the D call from TCRdb, TRBD1, cannot be confirmed without DNA. The length of the CDR3 is 19 residues. The germline V gene encodes CDR1 SGHVS and CDR2 FQNEAQ. The CDR3 loop reads CASSLVAVRGVSSYNEQLF.

V is TRBV25-1 and J is TRBJ2-7. Germline CDR1 is MGHDK and CDR2 is SYGVNS. This CDR3 region has 13 residues. Here the CDR3 reads CASSELPSYEQYF.